This record covers a single TCR beta chain. Its antigen is currently not known. No much larger clone is present one base from it, and per-base qualities are unavailable. This specimen belongs to a study of shared clonotypes between healthy human individuals (dated by TCRdb to the early 2020s). With regard to the full study: A couple of women and a few men aged 18 to 49 years were included in the cohort. Each donor's leukapheresis produced roughly between roughly 0.85 and 10 billion PBMCs. To estimate repertoire size and how much clonotypes are shared between individuals, the study performed deep sequencing of blood TCR repertoires from five healthy adults. For each donor, CD4 naive and CD4 memory were each run on three plates, CD8 naive on two plates, and CD8 memory on one plate. Libraries were prepared and TCR repertoires were sequenced by different laboratories using diverse techniques, in order to increase sequencing depth and limit assay-specific biases. Here is what the overall study found, with its caveats: Incomplete sequencing was indicated by rarefaction of sorted-subset datasets, despite the large sequencing depth. Pairwise subsampling led to the expectation that sequencing depth would affect the degree of clonotype sharing among donors. Clonotypes shared by all four sorted-subset donors showed higher generation probabilities than non-shared clonotypes. When a handful of donors were compared, the shared fraction of clonotypes was around 5.1% for naive CD4, approximately 3.3% for naive CD8, 2.3% for memory CD4, and 0.3% to 0.5% for memory CD8. Sampling was restricted to blood, and TCR repertoires in tissues likely differ from the TCR repertoires found in blood. Naive subsets generally had larger estimated clonotype richness than memory subsets did. Because the study included a small number of donors, the genetic and exposure-history diversity represented was limited.

Using the deep immunoSEQ assay, multiplex PCR amplified TCR CDR3 regions from genomic DNA. Extracted genomic DNA from each cell subset was spread evenly across all wells of several immunoSEQ 96-well plates, with each plate serving as a replicate. For sorted subsets, roughly 200 ng of genomic DNA, equivalent to 25,000 to 35,000 T cell genomes, went into each replicate PCR. Purified libraries were quantified with a Qubit 3.0 fluorometer, sized on a Bioanalyzer 2100, and re-quantified with the KAPA Library Quantification kit. Each immunoSEQ 96-well plate was sequenced on its own single-read 150-cycle Illumina NextSeq 550 flow cell. The paper's data handling went like this. The immunoSEQ output contained only junctional sequences without quality scores, so filtering could not match that applied to full-length reads. To assign V/J genes and CDR3, sequences were annotated using PyIR, a Python wrapper for IgBLAST v1.9, with IMGT germline references. Reads with weak V/J assignments (E-value above 1e-6), missing CDR3, stop codons, out-of-frame junctions, or ambiguous translated residues were removed. A V3J clonotype was defined by an identical inferred V gene, J gene, and CDR3 amino acid sequence. The percentage overlap between two repertoires was calculated by dividing the number of shared unique clonotypes by the size of the smaller repertoire. Repertoire richness was assessed with RTK rarefaction, the Chao1 estimator, and Recon v2.1 estimates of unobserved clonotypes. For all TCRbeta clonotypes obtained by the gDNA method from a few donors, generation probabilities were computed with OLGA. TCRdb stores this immuneACCESS table with in-frame sequences only. Part of the clones is absent; in the studies checked, under half of the shortfall reflects unresolved V genes, and no reason is known for the rest. That table is the source of V, J and clone size, and D and trimming were worked out from the DNA. The sample yields over a million clones; around 74% were counted once. The ten largest clones capture about 1.5% of the sample.

Donors were healthy HIV-negative adults with no recently reported acute infections or vaccinations. Only Caucasian adults living in Nashville, Tennessee, USA were represented among the donors. Magnetic negative selection was used to enrich CD4+ T cells, after which naive cells were positively selected on CD45RA and the negative fraction became the memory subset. Blood was obtained by leukapheresis, after which PBMCs were separated by Ficoll-Histopaque density gradient centrifugation and cryopreserved in liquid nitrogen vapor phase. Purity and quantity of every magnetically sorted T cell population were checked by analytical flow cytometry. Genomic DNA was isolated from each sorted fraction and quantified by UV absorbance on a Nanodrop 2000c. Reading the germline V gene (reference sequence) gives CDR1 MNHEY and CDR2 SMNVEV. Cut back by 3 bases and 0 bases, the V and J ends lie 11 bases apart. The CDR3 sequence holds 15 residues, the cysteine and phenylalanine included. Only the CDR3 portion is preserved as DNA: 45 bases, with reading frame beginning at the first base.

Recombination joined TRBV27 with TRBJ1-2, and TRBD1 may be the D gene, going by 6 matching bases. This clonotype originated in a man aged 18 to 30 in good health. The sample was memory CD4+ T cells sorted from blood. Reading the label with the study, this specimen's cell subset or site is: CD45RA-negative fraction. The DNA sequence is TGTGCCAGCAGTTTCGGCACAGGGTCTAACTATGGCTACACCTTC. This yields the protein CASSFGTGSNYGYTF.